The clone carrying this T cell receptor (beta chain) was found once. What it binds is unknown. Other DNA sequences in the sample encode the same CDR3. The data are from a study of OX40 agonist ivuxolimab in advanced cancers. Study-wide background: Averaging approximately 60 years in age, with a range of roughly 20 to 79, the cohort was around 85% male.

The CDR3 consists of 14 residues. The V and J ends lost 7 bases and 4 bases respectively, with 13 bases between them. Germline V gene lookup returns CDR1 SNHLY and CDR2 FYNNEI. The method was immunoSEQ multiplex PCR; TCRdb's version includes in-frame clones alone and lacks a portion of them. The data show about 70,000 clones, with about nine tenths seen just once and over 2.5% held by the top ten. No patient had autoimmune disease or received systemic immunosuppression. The study's findings and limits: CD8+ T cells (on average) carried more expanded clones than CD4+ T cells.

This specimen consisted of CD4+ or CD8+ T cells sorted from blood, obtained in a trial of the OX40 agonist ivuxolimab. This receptor was taken from an adult with an advanced solid tumor such as melanoma, head and neck, liver or kidney cancer. This chain uses TRBV2 with TRBJ1-4; D might be TRBD1 (5 bases). In DNA, the CDR3 is TGTGCCAGCAACCGAGACAGAAATAATGAAAAACTGTTTTTT. This codes for CASNRDRNNEKLFF.